This T cell receptor (beta chain) was observed in a study of T cell responses to AZD1222 COVID-19 vaccine. Profiling relied on immunoSEQ multiplex PCR, and the TCRdb table lists in-frame clones only, not all of them. The sample records about 84,000 clones, about 89% being singletons. Germline V gene data show CDR1 as SGHRS and CDR2 as YFSETQ. V lost 6 bases to trimming and J lost 1 base, with 13 bases between them. This CDR3 spans 14 amino acids. The TCR comes from an adult who received the AZD1222 COVID-19 vaccine. The chain joins TRBV5-1 to TRBJ2-5, with D possibly being TRBD1 or TRBD2 (5 bases each). The sample was peripheral blood, taken 28 days after the second AZD1222 dose. The CDR3 is CASTIRGAQETQYF. The CDR3 nucleotides are TGCGCCAGCACCATTAGGGGAGCCCAAGAGACCCAGTACTTC.